This TCR beta chain emerged from a study of blood T cell repertoires in COVID-19 (TCRdb year 2020). Study-level background: Samples covering the acute and convalescent phases of COVID-19 were provided by collaborators in the United States, Italy and Spain. The material from the prospective study consisted of cDNA or gDNA derived from T cells, B-cell-depleted T cells, or PBMCs. Nearly every sample came with metadata listing a de-identified subject ID, COVID-19 status, age in years and sex. A freely available public database, intended as a resource for researchers studying the immune response to SARS-CoV-2, is where the repertoires were released. Deeply sampled blood TCRbeta repertoires from subjects exposed to, actively infected with, or recovered from COVID-19 were included in the dataset. Samples came from the ongoing ImmuneRACE study (first 160 participants) plus 1,254 subjects from 6 global collaborators. Where HLA class I and class II types were available, the types were taken from metadata supplied by the sample provider, not from assay-based typing.

The CDR3 holds 14 amino acids from the cysteine to the phenylalanine. The read is trimmed to its CDR3 DNA, 42 bases read in frame from base 1. The V end gives up 5 bases and the J end 13 bases, leaving 11 bases in the junction not matched to a gene. Based on the germline V gene (reference sequence), the CDR1 and CDR2 sequences are LNHDA and SQIVND. Participants in the prospective study were enrolled through a virtual design, were aged about 18 to 90 years, and lived in 24 United States geographic areas. In the prospective study, cohorts were assigned on the basis of participant-reported clinical history obtained from a screening survey and a study questionnaire. For ImmuneRACE Cohort 3, a participant was defined as recovered based on two consecutive negative NP/OP PCR tests, clearance by a healthcare professional, or resolution of symptoms. In the prospective study, whole blood, serum and a nasopharyngeal or oropharyngeal swab were collected from each participant by mobile phlebotomists. Over a roughly 2-month period, participants in the prospective study had the option of providing additional blood draws and questionnaires. Prospective study blood samples were shipped either frozen or at room temperature before DNA extraction.

On the study overall, not on this receptor specifically: The quantity of clinical and demographic metadata differed by source and by participant and was supplied without curation.

On this clone: Its antigen target is currently unknown. Nothing much larger sits one base from this clone, and base qualities are not available.

The immunoSEQ Assay, a bias-controlled multiplex PCR, was used to amplify TCRbeta CDR3 regions from genomic DNA. Per the source publication's procedure: Nucleated cell counts per sample were estimated from amplification of reference gene primers within the assay. To quantify the absolute abundance of each unique TCRbeta CDR3 rearrangement, sequence reads were collapsed and filtered. For each sample, productive Simpson clonality was calculated as the square root of Simpson's diversity index over productive rearrangements. TCRdb stores this immuneACCESS table with in-frame sequences only. Part of the clones is absent; in the studies checked, under half of the shortfall reflects unresolved V genes, and no reason is known for the rest. V and J calls and clone size are given by that table; D and trimming were obtained from the DNA. Present in this sample are approximately 400,000 clones, approximately 90% of which were seen just once. About 1.2% of the sample is in the top ten clones.

Sequencing was carried out using PBMCs or T cells enriched from blood (not recorded which). The chain links TRBV19 with TRBJ1-6, and TRBD1 matches 7 of the central bases. The receptor was isolated from a woman between 18 and 30 years old who had recovered from COVID-19. The DNA reads TGTGCCAGTAGTTTCCGGGACAGAAGTAATCCCCTCCACTTT. It encodes CASSFRDRSNPLHF.